The rows below give T cell receptor beta chains drawn from one sample of a study of OX40 agonist ivuxolimab in advanced cancers. Only in-frame clones appear in the TCRdb table, and some are missing; sequencing was by immunoSEQ multiplex PCR. This table has roughly 56,000 clones, 86% appearing once. The specimen comprised CD4+ or CD8+ T cells sorted from blood, sampled in a trial of the OX40 agonist ivuxolimab. All receptors derive from an adult with an advanced solid tumor such as melanoma, head and neck, liver or kidney cancer. Each CDR3 is given with its conserved first and last residue. The D gene is left open where the match is weak. Only some rows state a clone size, as once, few, many or a class for expanded clones.

clone_size,cdr3_length,d_call,j_call,v_call,cdr3_nt,cdr3_aa
NA,14,TRBD1,TRBJ1-5,TRBV7-2,TGTGCCAGCAGCTTTACAGGGGCGGATCAGCCCCAGCATTTT,CASSFTGADQPQHF
NA,15,TRBD2,TRBJ2-7,TRBV9,TGTGCCAGCAGCGTCGAGCGGGGGCCGGCCTACGAGCAGTACTTC,CASSVERGPAYEQYF
once,15,TRBD1,TRBJ1-2,TRBV5-4,TGTGCCAGCAGCTTGGGGACAGGCCAAGGAGGTGGCTACACCTTC,CASSLGTGQGGGYTF
NA,16,TRBD1,TRBJ2-7,TRBV18,TGTGCCAGCTCAACCCTCCGGGACAGGGGGCCGCTCGAGCAGTACTTC,CASSTLRDRGPLEQYF
NA,17,TRBD1,TRBJ2-1,TRBV7-2,TGTGCCAGCAGCTTATCCCCCTCAACAGGGGTGTACAATGAGCAGTTCTTC,CASSLSPSTGVYNEQFF
once,14,NA,TRBJ1-2,TRBV19,TGTGCCAGTAGTATAGGAGGAGCAGTATATGGCTACACCTTC,CASSIGGAVYGYTF
NA,13,TRBD1,TRBJ2-5,TRBV10-3,TGTGCCTGCACCGGGGACAGGGGTGAGACCCAGTACTTC,CACTGDRGETQYF
NA,13,NA,TRBJ1-4,TRBV7-8,TGTGCCAGCAGCTTACAAGCTAATGAAAAACTGTTTTTT,CASSLQANEKLFF
NA,15,TRBD2,TRBJ2-5,TRBV11-2,TGTGCCAGCAGTTCTCTAGCGGGGGGACAAGAGACCCAGTACTTC,CASSSLAGGQETQYF
NA,15,NA,TRBJ2-5,TRBV4-2,TGTGCCAGCAGCCCCGGCCAGGGCCCTCAAGAGACCCAGTACTTC,CASSPGQGPQETQYF
NA,15,NA,TRBJ1-5,TRBV7-2,TGTGCCAGCAACTATGCGGGGGGGAGCAATCAGCCCCAGCATTTT,CASNYAGGSNQPQHF
NA,12,NA,TRBJ2-3,TRBV27,TGTGCCCTGGGGGGTTCCACAGATACGCAGTATTTT,CALGGSTDTQYF
NA,14,NA,TRBJ2-2,TRBV30,TGTGCCGGGGGGAAGGGGGCTTGGGCCGGGGAGCTGTTTTTT,CAGGKGAWAGELFF
NA,13,TRBD2,TRBJ2-7,TRBV5-1,TGCGCCAGCAGCTCGGGGGGAGCGCTCGAGCAGTACTTC,CASSSGGALEQYF
NA,15,NA,TRBJ1-4,TRBV7-2,TGTGCCAGCAGCTATCAGGGTGCGGTTGGGGAAAAACTGTTTTTT,CASSYQGAVGEKLFF
NA,15,NA,TRBJ1-2,TRBV6-1,TGTGCCAGCAGTGAATACGGGAGGGGGAGCTATGGCTACACCTTC,CASSEYGRGSYGYTF
once,13,NA,TRBJ2-3,TRBV30,TGTGCCTACAACTTGAGGTTCACAGATACGCAGTATTTT,CAYNLRFTDTQYF
once,14,NA,TRBJ1-1,TRBV5-1,TGCGCCAGCAGCTTGCGGACGGGGAACACTGAAGCTTTCTTT,CASSLRTGNTEAFF
once,16,NA,TRBJ2-7,TRBV13,TGTGCCAGCAGCTCCCTCCGGTTCGGGGGTTCCTACGAGCAGTACTTC,CASSSLRFGGSYEQYF
NA,15,TRBD2,TRBJ2-5,TRBV9,TGTGCCAGCAGCCAAGGTCCCACTAGCGGGGAGACCCAGTACTTC,CASSQGPTSGETQYF
few,14,TRBD1,TRBJ2-7,TRBV9,TGTGCCAGCAGCGTAGACGGGACAGATTACGAGCAGTACTTC,CASSVDGTDYEQYF
NA,16,NA,TRBJ2-4,TRBV21-1,TGTGCCAGCACCTTCCCGGAGGGGGAAACCAAAAACATTCAGTACTTC,CASTFPEGETKNIQYF
NA,18,TRBD2,TRBJ2-3,TRBV27,TGTGCCAGCAGTTTAGGGGCCGGGCTAGCGGGCTTCACAGATACGCAGTATTTT,CASSLGAGLAGFTDTQYF
NA,15,NA,TRBJ1-5,TRBV2,TGTGCCAGCACCGCTGCAGGATTGGGGAATCAGCCCCAGCATTTT,CASTAAGLGNQPQHF
few,13,NA,TRBJ1-1,TRBV29-1,TGCAGCGTTGATTGGGGGCAGGACACTGAAGCTTTCTTT,CSVDWGQDTEAFF
few,15,NA,TRBJ1-6,TRBV2,TGTGCCAGCAGGGGAGACGGGGCGAATAATTCACCCCTCCACTTT,CASRGDGANNSPLHF
NA,18,NA,TRBJ2-5,TRBV14,TGTGCCAGCAGCCAACAAAGGCCGACCCCTACCGCCGGGGAGACCCAGTACTTC,CASSQQRPTPTAGETQYF
NA,13,NA,TRBJ2-7,TRBV30,TGTGCCTCCAACAGGGTAAAGTCCTACGAGCAGTACTTC,CASNRVKSYEQYF
NA,16,NA,TRBJ2-1,TRBV28,TGTGCCAGCAGTTTAGCTCAAGGGGGCTCCTACAATGAGCAGTTCTTC,CASSLAQGGSYNEQFF
NA,16,TRBD1,TRBJ2-7,TRBV4-1,TGCGCCAGCAGCCGAGGGACAGGGTACGGGGATTACGAGCAGTACTTC,CASSRGTGYGDYEQYF
NA,15,NA,TRBJ1-5,TRBV5-1,TGCGCCAGCAGCTTCCAAGGGGGAAGCAATCAGCCCCAGCATTTT,CASSFQGGSNQPQHF
once,14,TRBD1,TRBJ1-6,TRBV28,TGTGCCAGCACCGGACAGGGTTATAATTCACCCCTCCACTTT,CASTGQGYNSPLHF
NA,13,NA,TRBJ2-1,TRBV2,TGTGCCAGCAGTCCTACTACCTACAATGAGCAGTTCTTC,CASSPTTYNEQFF
NA,13,NA,TRBJ1-6,TRBV30,TGTGCCTGGAGAGGGGGGACCAATTCACCCCTCCACTTT,CAWRGGTNSPLHF
medium-sized,15,TRBD1,TRBJ1-6,TRBV6-5,TGTGCCAGTAGAGTGGGACAGCCGAATAATTCACCCCTCCACTTT,CASRVGQPNNSPLHF
NA,15,TRBD2,TRBJ2-2,TRBV7-2,TGTGCCAGCATAGAGACTAGCGGGGGGGCCGGGGAGCTGTTTTTT,CASIETSGGAGELFF
NA,16,TRBD1,TRBJ1-2,TRBV29-1,TGCAGCGTTGAAGGCCACAGGGGCACGGCTAACTATGGCTACACCTTC,CSVEGHRGTANYGYTF
NA,14,NA,TRBJ1-2,TRBV25-1,TGTGCCAGCAGTGAACAGGGCAAATTTTATGGCTACACCTTC,CASSEQGKFYGYTF
NA,13,TRBD2,TRBJ2-3,TRBV5-1,TGCGCCAGCAGAGAGCCTCTAGCGGGGGGGCAGTATTTT,CASREPLAGGQYF
NA,15,TRBD2,TRBJ2-1,TRBV7-2,TGTGCCAGCAGCTTAGCTAGCGGGGGGGGAAATGAGCAGTTCTTC,CASSLASGGGNEQFF
NA,13,NA,TRBJ2-2,TRBV9,TGTGCCAGCAGCGTAGGGGGATTCGGGGAGCTGTTTTTT,CASSVGGFGELFF
NA,16,NA,TRBJ2-3,TRBV18,TGTGCCAGCTCTCTAGCTAGCTTGGGGAACACAGATACGCAGTATTTT,CASSLASLGNTDTQYF
NA,12,NA,TRBJ1-2,TRBV6-1,TGTGCCAGCAGTCCCCGGGACTATGGCTACACCTTC,CASSPRDYGYTF
NA,18,NA,TRBJ2-1,TRBV6-1,TGTGCCAGCAGTGCGACCCATACTTCAGGGGCCTCCTACAATGAGCAGTTCTTC,CASSATHTSGASYNEQFF
few,14,NA,TRBJ1-5,TRBV5-6,TGTGCCAGTCATCGACGCTATCTCAATCAGCCCCAGCATTTT,CASHRRYLNQPQHF
NA,17,NA,TRBJ2-5,TRBV14,TGTGCCAGCAGCCAGAGAGAGGTGGGTCGGTACCAAGAGACCCAGTACTTC,CASSQREVGRYQETQYF
few,15,TRBD1,TRBJ2-5,TRBV30,TGTGCCTGGAGTCCCGCGACAGGGGGCGAGGGACCCCAGTACTTC,CAWSPATGGEGPQYF
NA,15,TRBD1,TRBJ1-6,TRBV7-2,TGTGCCAGCAGCTTAGGACAGGGACAAAGTTCACCCCTCCACTTT,CASSLGQGQSSPLHF
NA,14,TRBD1,TRBJ2-7,TRBV19,TGTGCCAGTACCAGACAGGGAGCACCCTACGAGCAGTACTTC,CASTRQGAPYEQYF
few,15,NA,TRBJ1-3,TRBV9,TGTGCCAGCAGCGTAGGGACACACTCTGGAAACACCATATATTTT,CASSVGTHSGNTIYF
NA,11,NA,TRBJ2-1,TRBV20-1,TGCAGTGCTAGAAGGGGCTATGAGCAGTTCTTC,CSARRGYEQFF
NA,15,NA,TRBJ1-5,TRBV2,TGTGCCAGCAGTGACCCCGTGACAGATAATCAGCCCCAGCATTTT,CASSDPVTDNQPQHF
NA,16,TRBD2,TRBJ2-7,TRBV5-5,TGTGCCAGCAGCTTGGCCGGGGGGTGGGACCCTAGCGAGCAGTACTTC,CASSLAGGWDPSEQYF
NA,15,NA,TRBJ2-3,TRBV7-9,TGTGCCAGCAGCTTAGGGGGTGCGAATGCAGATACGCAGTATTTT,CASSLGGANADTQYF
NA,16,NA,TRBJ2-7,TRBV21-1,TGTGCCAGCAGCAAAGTTGGGGACTACCCAATTTACGAGCAGTACTTC,CASSKVGDYPIYEQYF
NA,13,NA,TRBJ1-6,TRBV2,TGTGCCAGCAGTGAAGGGGGACGGTCACCCCTCCACTTT,CASSEGGRSPLHF
NA,16,NA,TRBJ2-1,TRBV19,TGTGCCAGTAGTATAAGTCGGGGAATCTCCTACAATGAGCAGTTCTTC,CASSISRGISYNEQFF
NA,15,NA,TRBJ1-4,TRBV4-2,TGTGCCAGCAGCCTGGTTCGTGGGAAGAATGAAAAACTGTTTTTT,CASSLVRGKNEKLFF
NA,13,NA,TRBJ1-2,TRBV28,TGTGCCAGCAGTTTTGGAGGGGCCTATGGCTACACCTTC,CASSFGGAYGYTF
NA,18,TRBD2,TRBJ2-3,TRBV7-3,TGTGCCAGCAGCTTAAGTGGGGCGGGGGGCCCGAAGGGAGAAACGCAGTATTTT,CASSLSGAGGPKGETQYF